This T cell receptor beta chain was recorded in a study of blood T cell repertoires in COVID-19. Across the study: Donors in the United States, Italy and Spain gave samples during acute or convalescent COVID-19.

Original processing methods: Amplified reference gene primers provided the basis for estimating nucleated cell counts. The method was immunoSEQ multiplex PCR; TCRdb's version includes in-frame clones alone and lacks a portion of them. V and J calls and clone size follow that table, whereas D and trimming were derived from the DNA. The sample has 95,000 to 150,000 clones; less than 90% are singletons. The germline V gene encodes CDR1 MDHEN and CDR2 SYDVKM. After removal of 3 bases from V and 7 bases from J, the junction contained 3 bases not matched to a gene. CDR3 length: 13 residues. Recruitment covered about 25 US areas and drew participants whose ages spanned roughly 18 to 90 years.

Material for sequencing was PBMCs or T cells enriched from blood (not recorded which). The receptor was isolated from a woman aged 25 to 39 who had recovered from COVID-19. This chain links TRBV28 with TRBJ2-1; 7 bases are a match to TRBD2. Written as DNA, the CDR3 is TGTGCCAGCAGTTTTGGCGGGAGAAATGAGCAGTTCTTC. Translated, it gives CASSFGGRNEQFF.